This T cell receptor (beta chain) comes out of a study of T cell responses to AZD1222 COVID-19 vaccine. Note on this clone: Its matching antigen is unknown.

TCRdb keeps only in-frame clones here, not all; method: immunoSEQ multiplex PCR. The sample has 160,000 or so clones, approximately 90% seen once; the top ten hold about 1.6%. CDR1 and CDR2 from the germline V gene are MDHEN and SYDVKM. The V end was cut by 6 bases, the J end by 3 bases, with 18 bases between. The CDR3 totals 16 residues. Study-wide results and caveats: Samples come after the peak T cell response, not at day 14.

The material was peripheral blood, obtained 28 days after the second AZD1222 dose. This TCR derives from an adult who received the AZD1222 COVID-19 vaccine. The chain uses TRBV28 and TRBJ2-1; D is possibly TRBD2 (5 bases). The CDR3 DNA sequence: TGTGCCAGCAGATATGAGGGCAGCGGCGGCTACAATGAGCAGTTCTTC. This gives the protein CASRYEGSGGYNEQFF.